The clone carrying this T cell receptor beta chain has only a few counts. This sample is drawn from a study of OX40 agonist ivuxolimab in advanced cancers. Germline values: CDR1 MNHNS, CDR2 SASEGT. Trimming shortened V by 6 bases and J by 7 bases, and 13 bases separated the two germline ends. This CDR3 is 13 amino acids long. Clones were sequenced by immunoSEQ multiplex PCR, and TCRdb holds only the in-frame ones, with some missing. The sample comprises 65,000 to 90,000 clones, 84% of which are singletons, and roughly 2.5% rests with the top ten. The input for sequencing was CD4+ or CD8+ T cells sorted from blood, taken in a trial of the OX40 agonist ivuxolimab. The genes are TRBV6-1 and TRBJ1-5; tentative D call: TRBD1 (6 bases). The receptor's source is an adult with an advanced solid tumor such as melanoma, head and neck, liver or kidney cancer. CDR3: CASSYRVGQPQHF. The DNA of the CDR3 is TGTGCCAGCAGCTACAGGGTTGGACAGCCCCAGCATTTT.